This passage covers 32 T cell receptor beta chains from one sample sequenced in a study of identical twins. TCRdb fed the 5' RACE reads into MiXCR, producing one record per CDR3 protein. The sample shows 400,000 to 550,000 distinct CDR3 sequences, around 15% of them seen only once. These records were also assigned to another study, of yellow fever vaccine responses in identical twins.

Source material: CD4+ T cells sorted from blood. The receptor source for this set is a woman between 18 and 29 years old in good health.

This clonotype has a count of ten or more. This chain uses TRBV6-2 or TRBV6-3 with TRBJ2-5; D unresolved. Germline V gives CDR1 MNHEY, CDR2 SVGEGT. The V gene lost 2 bases and the J gene lost 9 bases, with 13 bases spanning the gap. CDR3 length equals 13 residues. CDR3 bases: TGTGCCAGCAGTTACGGAGCTACCCGGGCCCAGTACTTC. Protein: CASSYGATRAQYF.

The V gene is TRBV30, the J gene TRBJ1-5; 10 bases are a match to TRBD1. Looked up from germline, CDR1 is GTSNPN and CDR2 is SVGIG (reference sequence). The CDR3 has 13 amino acids. Trimming took 7 bases from V and 1 from J; bases not matched to a gene: 1. Here the CDR3 DNA reads TGTGCCTCGGGACAGGGGAGCAATCAGCCCCAGCATTTT. It specifies CASGQGSNQPQHF. The complete variable domain, with remaining parts taken from reference TRBV30 and TRBJ1-5, reads SQTIHQWPATLVQPVGSPLSLECTVEGTSNPNLYWYRQAAGRGLQLLFYSVGIGQISSEVPQNLSASRPQDRQFILSSKKLLLSDSGFYLCASGQGSNQPQHFGDGTRLSIL.

This clonotype has a count of ten or more. The rearrangement uses TRBV29-1 and TRBJ2-1; the match to TRBD2 covers 9 bases. The V gene's germline CDR1 is SQVTM and CDR2 ANQGSEA. V dropped 8 bases and J dropped 6; count of bases not matched to a gene: 14. CDR3 length: 15 amino acids. The CDR3: CSSVRGASGINEQFF. The DNA for the CDR3 is TGCAGCTCTGTAAGGGGGGCTAGCGGGATCAATGAGCAGTTCTTC.

This chain links TRBV6-2 or TRBV6-3 with TRBJ2-7; 8 nucleotides match TRBD1. The CDR3 consists of 16 residues. The V and J ends lost 5 bases and 3 bases, in that order; junction bases with no gene match: 12. The germline gives CDR1 MNHEY, CDR2 SVGEGT. CDR3 sequence (DNA): TGTGCCAGCAGTAAAACCGGGGCAGGGGGCCGCTACGAGCAGTACTTC. This codes for CASSKTGAGGRYEQYF.

This clonotype has at least ten counts. The CDR3 region is CASSHAAQGVGYTF. For the CDR3, the DNA is TGTGCCAGCAGCCATGCGGCACAGGGGGTTGGCTACACCTTC. V gene TRBV3-1 combines with J gene TRBJ1-2, with TRBD1 matching 8 bases. Germline values: CDR1 LGHDT, CDR2 YNNKEL (reference sequence). J gave up 7 bases and V 3 bases, and 7 bases lay outside the gene matches. CDR3 length: 14 residues.

The CDR3 DNA sequence: TGTGCCAGCAGCGAGGAGACTTTCGCGAACACCGGGGAGCTGTTTTTT. Its translation: CASSEETFANTGELFF. The chain recombines TRBV5-6 with TRBJ2-2, with D uncertain. Germline V gives CDR1 SGHDT, CDR2 YYEEEE. The CDR3 extends over 16 amino acids. Trimming took 4 bases from V and 0 from J, leaving 13 bases between them.

The chain links TRBV5-1 to TRBJ2-7; possible D gene TRBD1, 6 bases. The V gene lost 4 bases and the J gene lost 0 bases, with 29 bases spanning the gap. Germline V gene sequence: CDR1 SGHRS, CDR2 YFSETQ. This CDR3 contains 20 residues. CDR3 amino acids: CASSAPARGASEGTSYEQYF. In DNA, the CDR3 is TGCGCCAGCAGCGCCCCCGCCAGGGGCGCATCTGAGGGTACCTCCTACGAGCAGTACTTC.

The sample holds a few counts of this clonotype. The chain couples TRBV11-2 to TRBJ1-2; D perhaps matches TRBD1 (5 bases). The CDR3 is 15 amino acids. V was clipped by 5 bases and J by 8 bases, with 21 bases between them. CDR1 is SGHAT and CDR2 is FQNNGV in the germline V gene. CDR3: CASSLPNPGPRGYTF. The CDR3 DNA sequence: TGTGCCAGCAGCCTCCCCAATCCGGGACCAAGGGGCTACACCTTC.

The CDR3 here is CSARVPSGTGLGYEQYF. The CDR3 DNA follows: TGCAGTGCTAGAGTACCTTCGGGCACAGGGTTAGGCTACGAGCAGTACTTC. This chain connects TRBV20-1 to TRBJ2-7, with a weak D call TRBD1 (6 bases). The CDR3 loop spans 17 amino acids. The V gene lost 1 base and the J gene lost 3 bases, with 22 bases spanning the gap. Germline V gene lookup returns CDR1 DFQATT and CDR2 SNEGSKA (reference sequence).

This clonotype has at least ten counts. This chain connects TRBV12-3 or TRBV12-4 to TRBJ1-2, with a tentative D call TRBD1 (5 bases). This CDR3 is built from 15 residues. V lost 6 bases and J 5 bases, leaving 19 bases between the germline ends. CDR3 coding DNA: TGTGCCAGCAGAGGACCGCTCTCAAGGGGATATGGCTACACCTTC. This translates into CASRGPLSRGYGYTF.

The genes are TRBV5-1 and TRBJ2-3; 10 bases are shared with TRBD1. The CDR3 runs to 15 residues. The V gene end was trimmed by 6 bases and the J gene end by 4 bases; junction bases not matched to a gene: 8. Germline lookup yields CDR1 SGHRS and CDR2 YFSETQ. CDR3 nucleotides: TGCGCCAGCACTTTGGGACAGGGGACGTCAGATACGCAGTATTTT. Translating gives CASTLGQGTSDTQYF.

The rearrangement links TRBV5-1 to TRBJ2-3; D is tentatively TRBD1 or TRBD2 (5 bases each). Trimming pared 5 bases from V and 2 bases from J, leaving 9 bases between. Germline-derived CDR1 and CDR2 are SGHRS and YFSETQ. The CDR3 length is 13 residues. The CDR3 region has the DNA TGCGCCAGCAGGCCAGGGACCACAGATACGCAGTATTTT. Translation gives CASRPGTTDTQYF.

The chain couples TRBV7-9 to TRBJ1-6; weak D call: TRBD1 (6 bases). This CDR3 comprises 12 residues. The germline CDR1 and CDR2 sequences are SEHNR and FQNEAQ (reference sequence). V was shortened by 6 bases and J by 13 bases, with 13 bases between the two germline ends. In DNA, the CDR3 is TGTGCCAGCAGTGACGGGGGGGCGCCCCTCCACTTT. It translates to CASSDGGAPLHF.

This clonotype has a count of ten or more. This sequence joins TRBV3-1 and TRBJ2-1, with a possible D match to TRBD1 (6 bases). CDR1 and CDR2 (germline): LGHDT, YNNKEL (reference sequence). Trimming shortened V by 4 bases and J by 6 bases, and 16 bases separated the two germline ends. The CDR3 totals 15 residues. The CDR3 coding sequence is TGTGCCAGCAGCCGTTGGGACAAGGACGTCAATGAGCAGTTCTTC. Amino acid sequence: CASSRWDKDVNEQFF.

The chain employs TRBV20-1 and TRBJ2-2, with D perhaps assigned TRBD1 or TRBD2 (5 bases each). This CDR3 has 13 residues. Germline assignment: CDR1 DFQATT and CDR2 SNEGSKA (reference sequence). The DNA for the CDR3 is TGCAGCGTCGGGGACCAGAACACCGGGGAGCTGTTTTTT. This gives the protein CSVGDQNTGELFF.

The V gene is TRBV5-8, the J gene TRBJ2-4; no reliable D call. This CDR3 contains 12 residues. The V and J ends lost 7 bases and 1 base respectively, with 6 bases between them. Germline CDR1 is SGHTS and CDR2 is YDEGEE. CDR3 residues: CASRRAKNIQYF. The CDR3 nucleotides are TGTGCCAGCCGAAGGGCCAAAAACATTCAGTACTTC.

Details on this clonotype: One end of the junction fails to match germline, which may point to a read error. V and J are TRBV20-1 and TRBJ2-3; no firm D call. This CDR3 contains 13 residues. From germline, CDR1 is DFQATT and CDR2 SNEGSKA (reference sequence). CDR3 bases: TGCAGTGCTAGTGACGGCGGCACAGATACGCTGTATTTT. Amino acid sequence: CSASDGGTDTLYF.

This clonotype occurred many times. The CDR3 loop reads CASKRDEKLFF. CDR3 DNA: TGTGCCAGTAAGCGGGATGAAAAACTGTTTTTT. The V and J genes are TRBV6-5 and TRBJ1-4, with no clear D. The ends were cut back, 9 bases at V and 6 bases at J, with 8 bases in the middle. This CDR3 has 11 residues. CDR1 is MNHEY, CDR2 SVGAGI, per germline.

The genes are TRBV25-1 and TRBJ2-1, with 7 positions matching TRBD1. Germline V gene data show CDR1 as MGHDK and CDR2 as SYGVNS. Trimming took 6 bases from V and 6 from J; bases not matched to a gene: 11. The CDR3 sequence is 15 residues long. Here the CDR3 reads CASSAAGQGVNEQFF. CDR3 nucleotide sequence: TGTGCCAGCAGCGCCGCCGGCCAGGGGGTCAATGAGCAGTTCTTC.

There are a few counts of this clonotype. This sequence joins TRBV7-9 and TRBJ2-1; 8 positions match TRBD2. Germline CDR1 reads SEHNR; CDR2 reads FQNEAQ (reference sequence). The V and J ends lost 2 bases and 0 bases, in that order; junction bases with no gene match: 3. The CDR3 is 16 amino acids. The CDR3 DNA is TGTGCCAGCAGCTTAAGGACTAGCCACTCCTACAATGAGCAGTTCTTC. It is translated as CASSLRTSHSYNEQFF.

The chain couples TRBV19 to TRBJ2-7, with D maybe TRBD2 (5 bases). V dropped 4 bases and J dropped 2 bases, with 12 bases sitting between them. Germline CDR1 and CDR2: LNHDA and SQIVND (reference sequence). The CDR3 totals 14 residues. CDR3 coding DNA: TGTGCCAGTAGTAGTCGGGCTAGCACCTACGAGCAGTACTTC. It is translated as CASSSRASTYEQYF. Full variable domain (rest looked up from reference TRBV19 and TRBJ2-7): DGGITQSPKYLFRKEGQNVTLSCEQNLNHDAMYWYRQDPGQGLRLIYYSQIVNDFQKGDIAEGYSVSREKKESFPLTVTSAQKNPTAFYLCASSSRASTYEQYFGPGTRLTVT.

This clonotype has ten or more counts. The chain uses TRBV28 and TRBJ2-5, with 10 bases that match TRBD2. CDR3 length equals 16 residues. CDR1 is MDHEN and CDR2 is SYDVKM in the germline V gene. The J segment lost 1 base and the V segment lost 9 bases, leaving 11 bases of the junction unmatched. CDR3 sequence: CASGLAGVLSQETQYF. The CDR3 nucleotides read TGTGCCAGTGGGCTAGCGGGAGTGCTGAGCCAAGAGACCCAGTACTTC.

In this sample, this clonotype turned up a few times. The rearrangement uses TRBV20-1 and TRBJ2-2, with 10 bases lining up with TRBD1. From germline, CDR1 is DFQATT and CDR2 SNEGSKA (reference sequence). V lost 3 bases to trimming and J lost 2 bases; unmatched junction nucleotides: 6. The CDR3 has 16 amino acids. The DNA for the CDR3 is TGCAGTGCTAGTCCCGGGACAGGGGCAAACACCGGGGAGCTGTTTTTT. Translated: CSASPGTGANTGELFF.

This clonotype was seen once. CDR3 amino acids: CASSQGGLAGVGNEQFF. CDR3 nucleotide sequence: TGTGCCAGCAGCCAAGGCGGGTTAGCGGGGGTTGGGAATGAGCAGTTCTTC. The chain couples TRBV14 to TRBJ2-1; 9 bases agree with TRBD2. The ends lost 1 base at V and 7 bases at J; junction bases unmatched: 11. This CDR3 is 17 amino acids long. The germline CDR1 and CDR2 sequences are SGHDN and FVKESK.

There are a few counts of this clonotype. This chain connects TRBV29-1 to TRBJ1-1; maybe TRBD1 (5 bases). This CDR3 has 13 residues. Germline lookup yields CDR1 SQVTM and CDR2 ANQGSEA. V was clipped by 6 bases and J by 3 bases, with 14 bases between them. CDR3 bases: TGCAGCGTGGGGGAGGGGCAGGACACTGAAGCTTTCTTT. It encodes CSVGEGQDTEAFF.

Written as DNA, the CDR3 is TGTGCCACCAGCACTTGGACAGGGGGAAACACCATATATTTT. Protein sequence: CATSTWTGGNTIYF. V usage is TRBV15 and J usage is TRBJ1-3; 8 positions match TRBD1. Germline values: CDR1 LNHNV, CDR2 YYDKDF (reference sequence). V was pared by 4 bases and J by 4 bases, with 3 bases of the junction left unmatched. This CDR3 region has 14 residues. Together with reference TRBV15 and TRBJ1-3, the CDR3 gives the full variable domain: DAMVIQNPRYQVTQFGKPVTLSCSQTLNHNVMYWYQQKSSQAPKLLFHYYDKDFNNEADTPDNFQSRRPNTSFCFLDIRSPGLGDTAMYLCATSTWTGGNTIYFGEGSWLTVV.

There are a few counts of this clonotype. The chain employs TRBV5-1 and TRBJ2-6; D uncertain. CDR1 SGHRS and CDR2 YFSETQ come from the germline V gene. The CDR3 sequence is 15 residues long. V gave up 1 base and J gave up 0 bases, with 5 bases separating them. CDR3 residues: CASSLYGSGANVLTF. For the CDR3, the DNA is TGCGCCAGCAGCTTGTACGGCTCTGGGGCCAACGTCCTGACTTTC.

This clonotype turned up a few times. The V and J genes are TRBV14 and TRBJ2-5; D gene ambiguous. CDR3 length: 14 amino acids. CDR1 and CDR2 from the germline V gene are SGHDN and FVKESK. With 0 bases removed from V and 3 bases from J, the gap between germline ends came to 8 bases. For the CDR3, the DNA is TGTGCCAGCAGCCAAGATGGGGTCAAAGAGACCCAGTACTTC. It is translated as CASSQDGVKETQYF.

This clonotype was observed a handful of times. In DNA form, the CDR3 reads TGTGCCAGCAGTTATTTGGACAGGGTTGCAGATACGCAGTATTTT. Amino acid sequence: CASSYLDRVADTQYF. V usage is TRBV6-5 and J usage is TRBJ2-3; TRBD1 aligns across 8 bases. J lost 4 bases, V lost 3 bases, and 6 bases had no gene match. The CDR3 is 15 amino acids. From germline, CDR1 is MNHEY and CDR2 SVGAGI.

At least ten counts were recorded for this clonotype. V usage is TRBV12-3 or TRBV12-4 and J usage is TRBJ2-5, with 8 bases that match TRBD1. CDR3 length equals 15 residues. V trimming: 4 bases; J trimming: 4 bases; junction bases outside the gene matches: 8. The CDR3 coding sequence is TGTGCCAGCAGTTCCGCCAGGGGGCTGGGAGAGACCCAGTACTTC. It translates to CASSSARGLGETQYF.

The chain couples TRBV7-9 to TRBJ1-2; 8 bases line up with TRBD1. J was trimmed by 7 bases and V by 3 bases; bases with no gene match: 13. The CDR3 runs to 16 residues. Germline lookup yields CDR1 SEHNR and CDR2 FQNEAQ (reference sequence). The CDR3 loop reads CASSFNRGGVSGGYTF. For the CDR3, the DNA is TGTGCCAGCAGCTTCAACAGGGGGGGCGTTTCTGGTGGCTACACCTTC.

This clonotype has only a few counts. This chain uses TRBV20-1 with TRBJ1-2; TRBD1 matches at 11 bases. This CDR3 contains 12 residues. CDR1 is DFQATT, CDR2 SNEGSKA, per germline (reference sequence). V trimming: 4 bases; J trimming: 8 bases; junction bases outside the gene matches: 3. CDR3 loop: CSATRTGGGYTF. CDR3 nucleotides: TGCAGTGCTACCAGGACAGGGGGCGGCTACACCTTC.